The T cell receptor (beta chain) under discussion was sequenced for a study of T cells after yellow fever vaccination (dated by TCRdb to the late 2010s). The study in broad terms: The SMART-Seq v4 Ultra Low Input RNA kit was used to prepare libraries from fractions with low cell numbers. Bulk TCR alpha and beta repertoires were sequenced longitudinally to track T-cell clones before and after primary and booster YFV17D yellow fever vaccination. Two healthy male donors made up the cohort, one aged 18 to 30 years and the other aged 30 to 39 years. Blood was drawn at multiple timepoints before and after primary and secondary immunization, with bulk PBMC replicates and cell subsets isolated. Summary of the overall study and its limitations: Compared with the primary T-cell response, the secondary T-cell response was weaker but faster, peaking on day 5 rather than day 15. Because only a couple of donors were included in the study, the extent to which the findings can be generalized is limited. Computational filtering was required because FACS-sorted repertoires could contain abundant contaminating clonotypes from the bulk population. A small share of clonotypes was detected in both CD4 and CD8 compartments, with the overlap likely arising from convergent recombination. Most clones expanded after primary vaccination were re-detected after the booster (about 95% of CD4 and 88% of CD8), suggesting broad memory maintenance.

The CDR3 numbers 16 residues from cysteine through phenylalanine. The sequence is cut down to CDR3 DNA, 48 bases in frame from base 1. Looking up the germline V gene yields CDR1 SGHDT and CDR2 YYEEEE. Compared with germline, V lacks 4 bases and J lacks 3 bases; bases without a gene match: 8. TCR cDNA was synthesized by 5'RACE template switching, through which a universal primer site and unique molecular identifiers were introduced. cDNA synthesis was primed from both the TCR alpha and TCR beta constant segments. Libraries were amplified in two PCR steps, with sample barcodes and sequencing adapters added in the second step. Sequencing of libraries was done on Illumina HiSeq 2500 (2x100 bp) or NovaSeq (2x150 bp). The published analysis was carried out like this. Reads were demultiplexed and collapsed into UMI consensus sequences with MIGEC, and V(D)J alignment was performed with MiXCR. Vaccine-responding clonotypes were identified with edgeR using replicate PBMC samples, with FDR below 0.01 and a log2 fold change above 5 up to day 15 being required. CD4 or CD8 identity was assigned to each bulk clonotype according to whether the clonotype was present at higher abundance in the sequenced CD4 repertoire or the sequenced CD8 repertoire. TCRdb took the public reads, trimmed them with fastp at Q25, ran MiXCR for clone calling and kept in-frame beta chains. Here each entry gathers all rows of one CDR3 protein and keeps the most common genes and DNA. These V and J calls are TCRdb output, not the study's own analysis. This sample comprises 500,000 to 650,000 distinct CDR3 sequences, 17% of them detected only once. The top ten clones comprise around a sixth of the sample.

Regarding this clonotype: Its antigen has not been determined. The sample holds no much larger clone one base away, and base qualities are not on file.

Explained via the paper, the treatment or condition label denotes: live attenuated yellow fever vaccine strain. Two biological replicates of bulk PBMCs were collected at each blood-draw timepoint. PBMCs were isolated from peripheral blood using a standard Ficoll-Paque protocol. RNA was extracted with TriZol from bulk PBMCs, CD4 and CD8 fractions, and dextramer-positive and dextramer-negative fractions. The starting material was PBMCs, obtained 5 days after the first yellow fever vaccination. Here the chain combines TRBV5-6 and TRBJ2-1; the junction holds 9 bases that match TRBD1. The origin of this receptor is a man aged 18 to 35 who received the YFV17D yellow fever vaccine. The CDR3 region reads CASSNDRGGIYNEQFF. The nucleotide sequence is given as TGTGCCAGCAGCAACGACAGGGGGGGTATCTACAATGAGCAGTTCTTC.